These T cell receptor beta chains were read from a single sample in a study of regulatory T cells in long-lasting Graves disease. From the multiplex PCR reads, TCRdb called clonotypes with MiXCR, one entry per CDR3 protein. This sample has more than 450,000 distinct CDR3 sequences, with around 15% found just once. These data were likewise used in another study, on T cells in Graves' hyperthyroidism and ophthalmopathy.

The sample consisted of peripheral blood mononuclear cells (PBMCs), taken at new diagnosis, from a patient treated with antithyroid drugs. These receptors were obtained from a man aged 35-49 years with Graves disease. CDR3s include the opening cysteine and the closing phenylalanine or tryptophan. D genes are given only for firm matches. Some rows have no size entry. The others give once, few or many, or a class for an expanded clone.

many,TRBJ2-1,NA,TRBV4-1,TGCGCCAGCAGCCATCCCCAGGGGGAGCAGTTCTTC,CASSHPQGEQFF
NA,TRBJ2-7,TRBD1,TRBV5-1,TGCGCCAGCAGCCGAGACAGGGGTAACGACGAGCAGTACTTC,CASSRDRGNDEQYF
many,TRBJ2-3,NA,TRBV12-3/TRBV12-4,TGTGCCAGCAGTTTAGGACTCCCGTGGCAGTATTTT,CASSLGLPWQYF
NA,TRBJ2-7,NA,TRBV25-1,TGTGCCAGCAGTGACCCAGGGAGACACGAGCAGTACTTC,CASSDPGRHEQYF
few,TRBJ2-3,TRBD1,TRBV6-4,TGTGCCAGCAGTGTGGCAGGGGGCCTAGATACGCAGTATTTT,CASSVAGGLDTQYF
few,TRBJ2-1,TRBD2,TRBV29-1,TGCAGCGTTGGACATACTAGCGTTAACACTTCCTACAATGAGCAGTTCTTC,CSVGHTSVNTSYNEQFF
once,TRBJ2-3,TRBD2,TRBV5-6,TGTGCCAGCAGCTTCCCCACCACCTCCGGGACTAGCGGGAGTTGGGGCTTCACAGATACGCAGTATTTT,CASSFPTTSGTSGSWGFTDTQYF
few,TRBJ1-3,TRBD1,TRBV29-1,TGCAGCGCCGAGCCGAGGGACAGAAGGGCTGGAAACACCATATATTTT,CSAEPRDRRAGNTIYF
NA,TRBJ1-1,NA,TRBV5-5,TGTGCCAGCAGCTTGGTCGGTGGAGGGGCGGAGGGGACTGAAGCTTTCTTT,CASSLVGGGAEGTEAFF
many,TRBJ2-7,TRBD2,TRBV30,TGTGCCTGGAGTGTATGGGGCGGGAGCGGCGAGCAGTACTTC,CAWSVWGGSGEQYF
many,TRBJ2-3,NA,TRBV3-1,TGTGCCAGCAGTGACGGACCGGAAAACACAGATACGCAGTATTTT,CASSDGPENTDTQYF
many,TRBJ1-2,NA,TRBV7-9,TGTGCCAGCAGCTTAACCGGTGAATATGGCTACACCTTC,CASSLTGEYGYTF
NA,TRBJ2-1,TRBD2,TRBV18,TGTGCCAGCTCCGCGGCAGCGGGGAATGAGCAGTTCTTC,CASSAAAGNEQFF
NA,TRBJ2-5,TRBD1,TRBV3-1,TGTGCCAGCAGCCAACCCCCGGGACAGGGGGGGGGGCAGACCCAGTACTTC,CASSQPPGQGGGQTQYF
many,TRBJ1-2,TRBD1,TRBV7-8,TGTGCCAGCAGCTTAGAACCGGGACAGGGCGGCTATGGCTACACCTTC,CASSLEPGQGGYGYTF
many,TRBJ2-7,NA,TRBV7-6,TGTGCCAGCAGCTTAGGGGCAGGGCCCGACTACGAGCAGTACTTC,CASSLGAGPDYEQYF
many,TRBJ2-2,NA,TRBV30,TGTGCCTGGGCCGGGAGAGGCGGGGAGCTGTTTTTT,CAWAGRGGELFF
many,TRBJ2-7,NA,TRBV24-1,TGTGCCACCAGTGATCAGCTGACCTCGGGACGTCTTTTGGAGCAGTACTTC,CATSDQLTSGRLLEQYF
NA,TRBJ2-1,NA,TRBV13,TGTGCCAGCAGCGAAAGGGTTAGCTATGGATATGAGCAGTTCTTC,CASSERVSYGYEQFF
NA,TRBJ2-2,NA,TRBV11-2,TGTGCCAGCAGCTTAGATAGGATAGGGAACACCGGGGAGCTGTTTTTT,CASSLDRIGNTGELFF
NA,TRBJ1-4,TRBD1,TRBV4-1,TGCGCCAGCAGCCCCCGGGACAGGAGCCCTGAAAAACTGTTTTTT,CASSPRDRSPEKLFF
NA,TRBJ1-1,NA,TRBV19,TGTGCCAGTAGTACACAGGGTTTGAAAGACACTGAAGCTTTCTTT,CASSTQGLKDTEAFF
many,TRBJ2-1,NA,TRBV2,TGTGCCAGCAGAGGGAGTTACAATGAGCAGTTCTTC,CASRGSYNEQFF
many,TRBJ2-7,TRBD2,TRBV7-2,TGTGCCAGCAGCTCGAGGACTAGCGGGAGTAGTTACGAGCAGTACTTC,CASSSRTSGSSYEQYF
NA,TRBJ2-6,NA,TRBV6-1,TGTGCCAGCAGTAACGTACAGAAATCTGGGGCCAACGTCCTGACTTTC,CASSNVQKSGANVLTF
NA,TRBJ2-3,TRBD2,TRBV30,TGTGCCTGGCGACTAGCGGGAGGGTCAGATACGCAGTATTTT,CAWRLAGGSDTQYF
once,TRBJ2-7,TRBD2,TRBV7-8,TGTGCCAGCAGCTTAGCGGGGCTAGCGGGAACAACCTACGAGCAGTACTTC,CASSLAGLAGTTYEQYF
many,TRBJ2-7,TRBD2,TRBV30,TGTGCCTGGAGTGTCCCCCGGACTAGCGCGCCGGCCAACGAGCAGTACTTC,CAWSVPRTSAPANEQYF
many,TRBJ2-4,NA,TRBV28,TGTGCCAGCAGTTCCATGACAGGTCCCAAAAACATTCAGTACTTC,CASSSMTGPKNIQYF
many,TRBJ1-2,TRBD1,TRBV5-1,TGCGCCAGCAGCGGGACAGGGGGCCCCTATGGCTACACCTTC,CASSGTGGPYGYTF
many,TRBJ2-7,TRBD1,TRBV6-9,TGTGCCAGCAGTTATTCGGGACAGGGACGCCACGAGCAGTACTTC,CASSYSGQGRHEQYF
NA,TRBJ2-3,NA,TRBV9,TGTGCCAGCAGTGATCAGACGGGACGGACCACAGATACGCAGTATTTT,CASSDQTGRTTDTQYF
NA,TRBJ1-2,NA,TRBV2,TGTGCCAGCAGTGGAGCCGGGTCTGGGCCTAACTATGGCTACACCTTC,CASSGAGSGPNYGYTF
many,TRBJ2-3,TRBD1,TRBV6-1,TGTGCCAGCAGTATACCGGGGACAGGCACAGATACGCAGTATTTT,CASSIPGTGTDTQYF
many,TRBJ2-7,TRBD2,TRBV2,TGTGCCAGCAGTGGACTAGCGGGAGCCCCCTACGAGCAGTACTTC,CASSGLAGAPYEQYF
many,TRBJ2-5,NA,TRBV18,TGTGCCAGCTCACCACTTATGGGGGGCGTCGAGACCCAGTACTTC,CASSPLMGGVETQYF
many,TRBJ2-2,NA,TRBV27,TGTGCCAGCAGTATACGCTCGAGGGCCGGGGAGCTGTTTTTT,CASSIRSRAGELFF
many,TRBJ1-5,NA,TRBV12-3/TRBV12-4,TGTGCCAGCAGTTTATCTTCCGGAGCCAATCAGCCCCAGCATTTT,CASSLSSGANQPQHF
NA,TRBJ2-1,TRBD1,TRBV4-1,TGCGCCAGCAGCCAAGTTCCCGGGACAGGGTGGGGTGAGCAGTTCTTC,CASSQVPGTGWGEQFF
many,TRBJ2-7,TRBD1,TRBV12-5,TGTGCTAGTGGTTTGGTGTTGGGACAGGCATCCGAGCAGTACTTC,CASGLVLGQASEQYF
many,TRBJ2-3,TRBD2,TRBV28,TGTGCCAGCAGTTTCCTCGGCACTAGCGGGAGCGGTACAGATACGCAGTATTTT,CASSFLGTSGSGTDTQYF
few,TRBJ1-3,NA,TRBV7-8,TGTGCCAGCAGCTTAGTCGCGGCAGGGTACTCTGGAAACACCATATATTTT,CASSLVAAGYSGNTIYF
many,TRBJ2-4,NA,TRBV20-1,TGCAGTGCTAGAGGTAACAGTGATTCCGACTTC,CSARGNSDSDF
NA,TRBJ2-4,TRBD2,TRBV5-1,TGCGCCAGCAGCATTGGGACTAGCGGGGGGCGGGCCAAAAACATTCAGTACTTC,CASSIGTSGGRAKNIQYF
few,TRBJ1-3,NA,TRBV7-3,TGTGCCAGCAGCTCCCGGAATGATCGTTTCGGAAACACCATATATTTT,CASSSRNDRFGNTIYF
NA,TRBJ1-2,NA,TRBV6-2/TRBV6-3,TGTGCCAGCAGTTACTCGGGACCTGGTGATGGCTACACCTTC,CASSYSGPGDGYTF
NA,TRBJ2-7,TRBD2,TRBV20-1,TGCAGTGCTACTACTAGCGGAGAGACCTACGAGCAGTACTTC,CSATTSGETYEQYF
NA,TRBJ1-6,NA,TRBV9,TGTGCCAGCAGCCGAGGTAATTCACCCCTCCACTTT,CASSRGNSPLHF
many,TRBJ2-6,NA,TRBV2,TGTGCCAGCAGGGAGGGCTCTGGGGCCAACGTCCTGACTTTC,CASREGSGANVLTF
many,TRBJ2-7,NA,TRBV7-9,TGTGCCAGCAGCTTGCAAGGTAGAAGCTACGAGCAGTACTTC,CASSLQGRSYEQYF
many,TRBJ1-1,NA,TRBV10-3,TGTGCCATCAGTGCTCTGGGGGGGGGAATGAACACTGAAGCTTTCTTT,CAISALGGGMNTEAFF
many,TRBJ2-5,TRBD2,TRBV7-9,TGTGCCAGCAGCTTACGGGCGGGAGGGCCGGAAGAGACCCAGTACTTC,CASSLRAGGPEETQYF
many,TRBJ2-1,TRBD2,TRBV6-2/TRBV6-3,TGTGCCAGCAGTGAACCTACCCTACGTTTAGCGGGAGGTTGGGGCAATGAGCAGTTCTTC,CASSEPTLRLAGGWGNEQFF
many,TRBJ2-3,TRBD1,TRBV7-2,TGTGCCAGCAGCTCCACAGGGGTCACAGATACGCAGTATTTT,CASSSTGVTDTQYF
few,TRBJ2-1,TRBD2,TRBV20-1,TGCAGTGCTAGGTCGACTAGCGGGAGAAGAGACAATGAGCAGTTCTTC,CSARSTSGRRDNEQFF
many,TRBJ2-7,NA,TRBV5-1,TGCGCCAGCAGCTGGGGAGACAGCTACGAGCAGTACTTC,CASSWGDSYEQYF
many,TRBJ2-1,NA,TRBV6-2/TRBV6-3,TGTGCCAGCACAGCCTCCGGGACACGGATTTACAATGAGCAGTTCTTC,CASTASGTRIYNEQFF
few,TRBJ1-1,TRBD1,TRBV10-3,TGTGCCATCAGTGTCGCGACAGGGATGAACACTGAAGCTTTCTTT,CAISVATGMNTEAFF
many,TRBJ2-1,TRBD2,TRBV30,TGTGCCTGGAGTGAGAGGATTAGCGGGAGGGTTTGGAATGAGCAGTTCTTC,CAWSERISGRVWNEQFF